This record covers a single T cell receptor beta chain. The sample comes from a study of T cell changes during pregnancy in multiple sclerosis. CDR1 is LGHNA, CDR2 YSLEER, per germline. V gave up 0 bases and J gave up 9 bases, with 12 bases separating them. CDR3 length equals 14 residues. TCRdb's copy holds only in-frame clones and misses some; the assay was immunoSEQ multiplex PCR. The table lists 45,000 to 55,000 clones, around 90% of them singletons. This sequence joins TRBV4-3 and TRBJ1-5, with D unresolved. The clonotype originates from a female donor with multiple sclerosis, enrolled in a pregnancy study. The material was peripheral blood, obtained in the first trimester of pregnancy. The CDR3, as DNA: TGCGCCAGCAGCCAAGAGCACGGGAACGGGCCCCAGCATTTT. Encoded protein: CASSQEHGNGPQHF.